This T cell receptor beta chain is drawn from a study of OX40 agonist ivuxolimab in advanced cancers. V lost 6 bases to trimming and J lost 0 bases, with 8 bases between them. In germline, CDR1 is MNHEY, CDR2 SVGAGI. The CDR3 has 14 residues. Study outcomes and limitations: What antigens the expanded peripheral T cells recognized was never established. Low normalized T-cell clonal expansion also characterized some of the nonresponders. There were, on average, more expanded clones in CD8+ T cells than in CD4+.

Sequencing used immunoSEQ multiplex PCR; TCRdb keeps in-frame clones, though not all of them. The sample lists 60,000 to 80,000 clones, about 81% seen once, with about 5% in the top ten. Concerning this clone: Its antigen remains unknown.

Source: CD4+ or CD8+ T cells sorted from blood, taken in a trial of the OX40 agonist ivuxolimab. The source is an adult with an advanced solid tumor such as melanoma, head and neck, liver or kidney cancer. This chain joins TRBV6-5 and TRBJ2-2; D is ambiguous. The CDR3 coding sequence is TGTGCCAGCAGCCAAGAGGCGAACACCGGGGAGCTGTTTTTT. Protein product: CASSQEANTGELFF.